A selection of T cell receptor beta chains follows, all from one sample in a study of control samples from healthy donors and cancer patients. The table came from immunoSEQ multiplex PCR; TCRdb's copy has only in-frame clones and leaves some out. The data contain tens of thousands of clones, 87% of them singletons. Sequenced input: blood. Every receptor here comes from a woman between 50 and 59 years old in good health. Each CDR3 is given with its conserved first and last residue. A D gene is named only where the DNA matches it firmly. Not all rows give a size; the values are once, few, many and, for expanded clones, a class.

d_gene,j_gene,v_gene,abundance,CDR3nt,CDR3aa
NA,TRBJ1-5,TRBV2,NA,TGTGCCAGCCGTCGGGACGAAAGCAATCAGCCCCAGCATTTT,CASRRDESNQPQHF
NA,TRBJ1-2,TRBV9,NA,TGTGCCAGCAGCGTAGTCACAGCTTTAAACTATGGCTACACCTTC,CASSVVTALNYGYTF
NA,TRBJ2-5,TRBV9,NA,TGTGCCAGCAGCGTAGATTCGGGGCAGGGTGTCCAAGAGACCCAGTACTTC,CASSVDSGQGVQETQYF
TRBD2,TRBJ2-7,TRBV3-1/TRBV3-2,NA,TGTGCCAGCAGCCAAGGAGTCCTAGCGGGAGTCGAGCAGTACTTC,CASSQGVLAGVEQYF
TRBD1,TRBJ2-7,TRBV6-1,NA,TGTGCCAGCAGTGACAGGGGGTTAAAGTACGAGCAGTACTTC,CASSDRGLKYEQYF
NA,TRBJ1-2,TRBV2,NA,TGTGCCAGCACGAGGACAAACTATGGCTACACCTTC,CASTRTNYGYTF
TRBD2,TRBJ2-1,TRBV28,NA,TGTGCCAGCATCCTCTCCGGGACTAGTGGTGAGCAGTTCTTC,CASILSGTSGEQFF
TRBD1,TRBJ1-2,TRBV28,NA,TGTGCCAGCAGTTCCTATACCCCGGGACAGGGCCGCTATGGCTACACCTTC,CASSSYTPGQGRYGYTF
TRBD1,TRBJ2-2,TRBV30,NA,TGTGCCTATCCCGGGACAGGGCGGACCGGGGAGCTGTTTTTT,CAYPGTGRTGELFF
TRBD1,TRBJ1-5,TRBV6-5,NA,TGTGCCAGCAGTCAGGGGGGCGGTCAGCCCCAGCATTTT,CASSQGGGQPQHF
NA,TRBJ2-3,TRBV7-3,NA,TGTGCCAGCAGCCCACAGGGTAACGCAGATACGCAGTATTTT,CASSPQGNADTQYF
NA,TRBJ2-5,TRBV2,NA,TGTGCCAGCAGCCGCGACAGTCGTTTCGAGACCCAGTACTTC,CASSRDSRFETQYF
NA,TRBJ2-7,TRBV11-1,few,TGTGCCAGCAGCGCCTACAGGGACTACGAGCAGTACTTC,CASSAYRDYEQYF
NA,TRBJ2-3,TRBV5-4,NA,TGTGCCAGCAGCTTGGGTGCCCTTACTAAGGGCACAGATACGCAGTATTTT,CASSLGALTKGTDTQYF
NA,TRBJ2-7,TRBV5-1,NA,TGCGCCAGCAGCTTGGCCCCACTGGGTACGGGTGGGGAGCAGTACTTC,CASSLAPLGTGGEQYF